This T cell receptor beta chain was recorded in a study of blood T cell repertoires in COVID-19 (dated by TCRdb to about 2020). With respect to the entire study: The collaborator samples originated in the United States, Italy and Spain and spanned the acute and convalescent phases of COVID-19. The dataset comprised deeply sampled blood TCRbeta repertoires from subjects exposed to, actively infected with, or recovered from COVID-19. Where HLA class I and class II types were available, the types were taken from metadata supplied by the sample provider, not from assay-based typing. The material from the prospective study consisted of cDNA or gDNA derived from T cells, B-cell-depleted T cells, or PBMCs. A de-identified subject ID, COVID-19 status, age in years and sex were almost always included in the sample metadata. The repertoires were released in a freely available public database intended as a resource for research on the immune response to SARS-CoV-2. Samples were obtained from the ongoing ImmuneRACE study (first 160 participants) and from approximately 1,200 subjects provided by 6 global collaborators.

Findings and caveats that apply to the study as a whole: Clinical and demographic metadata were provided uncurated, with the amount varying by source and participant.

The immunoSEQ Assay, a bias-controlled multiplex PCR, was used to amplify TCRbeta CDR3 regions from genomic DNA. Turning to the authors' computational methods: Nucleated cell counts per sample were estimated from amplification of reference gene primers within the assay. To quantify the absolute abundance of each unique TCRbeta CDR3 rearrangement, sequence reads were collapsed and filtered. For each sample, productive Simpson clonality was calculated as the square root of Simpson's diversity index across productive rearrangements. TCRdb provides this immuneACCESS table in a form limited to in-frame rearrangements. Some clones are lacking; in checked studies, under half of them reflect an unresolved V gene, and why the rest are absent is not known. For V, J and clone size, that table is used; D and trimming come from the DNA. Recorded for this sample are hundreds of thousands of clones; 70% to 90% of them occurred a single time. The ten top clones hold under 1.5% of the sample.

According to the germline V gene, CDR1 reads SGHDN and CDR2 reads FVKESK. Cut back by 2 bases and 0 bases, the V and J ends lie 14 bases apart. The CDR3 spans 17 residues, from the cysteine through the phenylalanine. CDR3 DNA only is kept here, 51 bases in frame from base 1. Whole blood was collected in K2EDTA tubes by collaborating institutions according to the institutions' own protocols. For TCRbeta analysis, collaborator samples were shipped as frozen whole blood, as isolated PBMCs, or as DNA extracted from either sample type. Regarding this clone: Its antigen is still unknown. Base qualities are not provided; no much larger clone lies one nucleotide away.

This TCR derives from a woman in her 30s with active or convalescent COVID-19. Here the chain combines TRBV14 and TRBJ2-4; no D gene call is confident. The material sequenced was peripheral blood. This receptor has the CDR3 CASSQSTSSIAKNIQYF. The DNA reads TGTGCCAGCAGCCAATCGACTTCGAGTATAGCCAAAAACATTCAGTACTTC. The reference TRBV14 and TRBJ2-4 proteins fill in what lies around the CDR3, so the full variable domain reads EAGVTQFPSHSVIEKGQTVTLRCDPISGHDNLYWYRRVMGKEIKFLLHFVKESKQDESGMPNNRFLAERTGGTYSTLKVQPAELEDSGVYFCASSQSTSSIAKNIQYFGAGTRLSVL.